Listed here is a single TCR beta chain. Its cognate antigen is unknown. As every portion of the isolated RNA was reverse transcribed, the sequencing read expressed TCRB transcripts. Data came from immunoSEQ multiplex PCR; TCRdb stores just in-frame clones and leaves some out. The data show about 340,000 clones, approximately 13% seen once. This specimen comes from a study of beta chain features in type 1 diabetes. Study at large: The study examined about 110,000,000 sorted cells across all samples. Overall study findings and caveats: All four CD4+ subsets of Type 1 diabetes patients contained TCRB CDR3s that were moderately but significantly shorter. Short templates might get an advantage during PCR, and this would be equal in patients and controls.

The CDR3 is 15 residues long. The V end was cut by 6 bases, the J end by 7 bases, with 18 bases between. CDR1 and CDR2 (germline): LNHDA, SQIVND (reference sequence). The single heparinised draw taken from each donor contained about 110 mL of blood on average. Cells sorted by CD45RO/CCR7/CD25/CD127/CD95/CD27 comprised CD4+ naive, central memory, regulatory and stem cell-like memory cells. The TCR was taken from a woman aged 18-29 years with type 1 diabetes. Sequencing input: naive CD4+ T cells from blood. The gene calls are TRBV19 and TRBJ1-4; the D gene is possibly TRBD1 (5 bases). The CDR3 DNA is TGTGCCAGTAGGCTCCAGACAGCACGTGGTGAAAAACTGTTTTTT. Its protein is CASRLQTARGEKLFF.